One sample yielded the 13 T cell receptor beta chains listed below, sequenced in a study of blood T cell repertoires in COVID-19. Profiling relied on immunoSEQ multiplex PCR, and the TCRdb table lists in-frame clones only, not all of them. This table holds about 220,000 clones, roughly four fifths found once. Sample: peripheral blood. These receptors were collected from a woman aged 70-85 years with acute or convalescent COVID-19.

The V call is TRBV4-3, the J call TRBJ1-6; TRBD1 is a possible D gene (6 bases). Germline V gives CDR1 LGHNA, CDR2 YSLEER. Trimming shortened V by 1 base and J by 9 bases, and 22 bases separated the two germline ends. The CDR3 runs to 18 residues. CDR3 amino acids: CASSQVRQVSGHSSPLHF. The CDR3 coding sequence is TGCGCCAGCAGCCAAGTCAGACAGGTTAGTGGCCATAGTTCACCCCTCCACTTT.

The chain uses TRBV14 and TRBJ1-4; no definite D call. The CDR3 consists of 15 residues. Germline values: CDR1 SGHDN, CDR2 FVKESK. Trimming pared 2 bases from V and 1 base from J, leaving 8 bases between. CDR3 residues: CASSQHALTNEKLFF. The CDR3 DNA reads TGTGCCAGCAGCCAACACGCACTAACTAATGAAAAACTGTTTTTT.

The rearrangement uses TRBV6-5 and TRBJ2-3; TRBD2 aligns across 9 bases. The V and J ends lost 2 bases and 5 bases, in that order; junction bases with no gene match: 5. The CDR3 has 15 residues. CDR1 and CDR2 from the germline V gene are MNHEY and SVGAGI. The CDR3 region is CASSYAGLAEDTQYF. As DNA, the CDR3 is TGTGCCAGCAGTTACGCGGGACTAGCTGAAGATACGCAGTATTTT.

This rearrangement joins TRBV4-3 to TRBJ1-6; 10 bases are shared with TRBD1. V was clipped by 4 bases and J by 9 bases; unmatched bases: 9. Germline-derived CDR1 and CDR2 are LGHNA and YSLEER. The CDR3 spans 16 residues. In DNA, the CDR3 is TGCGCCAGCAGCCGAACGACCGGGACAGGGGTTTCACCCCTCCACTTT. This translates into CASSRTTGTGVSPLHF.

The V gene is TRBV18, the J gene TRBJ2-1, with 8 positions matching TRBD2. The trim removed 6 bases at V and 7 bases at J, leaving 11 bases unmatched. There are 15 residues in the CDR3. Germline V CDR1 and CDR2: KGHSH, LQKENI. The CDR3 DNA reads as TGTGCCAGCTCGATCGGGTTAGCGGGGTTAAATGAGCAGTTCTTC. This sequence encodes CASSIGLAGLNEQFF.

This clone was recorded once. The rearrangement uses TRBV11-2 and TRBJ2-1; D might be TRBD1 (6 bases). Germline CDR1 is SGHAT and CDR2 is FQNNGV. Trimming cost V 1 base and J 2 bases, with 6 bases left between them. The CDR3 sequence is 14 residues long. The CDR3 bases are TGTGCCAGCAGCTTAGGGACAGCCTACAATGAGCAGTTCTTC. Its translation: CASSLGTAYNEQFF.

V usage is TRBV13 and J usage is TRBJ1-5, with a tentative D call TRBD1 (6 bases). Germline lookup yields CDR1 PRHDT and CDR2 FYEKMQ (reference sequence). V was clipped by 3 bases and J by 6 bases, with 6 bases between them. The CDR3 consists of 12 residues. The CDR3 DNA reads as TGTGCCAGCAGCTTCAGGGGTCAGCCCCAGCATTTT. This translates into CASSFRGQPQHF.

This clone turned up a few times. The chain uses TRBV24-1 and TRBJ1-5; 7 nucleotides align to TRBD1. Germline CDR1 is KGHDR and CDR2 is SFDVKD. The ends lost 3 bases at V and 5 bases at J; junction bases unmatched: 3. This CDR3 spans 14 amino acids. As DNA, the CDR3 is TGTGCCACCAGTGATACCGGGACAGATCAGCCCCAGCATTTT. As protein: CATSDTGTDQPQHF.

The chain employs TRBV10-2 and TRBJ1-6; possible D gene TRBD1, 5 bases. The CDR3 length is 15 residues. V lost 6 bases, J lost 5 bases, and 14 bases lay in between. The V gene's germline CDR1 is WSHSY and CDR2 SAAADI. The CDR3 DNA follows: TGCGCCAGCAGGAAAAGACAGTCCAATAATTCACCCCTCCACTTT. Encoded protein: CASRKRQSNNSPLHF.

The CDR3 coding sequence is TGTGCCAGCTCTCCCACGGGGGACGTAGCTAACTATGGCTACACCTTC. As protein: CASSPTGDVANYGYTF. V is TRBV18 and J is TRBJ1-2; D is perhaps TRBD1 (5 bases). CDR3 length: 16 amino acids. Germline CDR1 KGHSH, CDR2 LQKENI. Trimming left V 6 bases short and J 0 bases short, with 17 bases between.

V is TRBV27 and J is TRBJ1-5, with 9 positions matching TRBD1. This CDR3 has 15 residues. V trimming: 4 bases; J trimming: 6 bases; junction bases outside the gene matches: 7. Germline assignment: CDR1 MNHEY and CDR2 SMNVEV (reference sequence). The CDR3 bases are TGTGCCAGCAGTTCAGCCGGGACAGGGTCTCAGCCCCAGCATTTT. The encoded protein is CASSSAGTGSQPQHF.

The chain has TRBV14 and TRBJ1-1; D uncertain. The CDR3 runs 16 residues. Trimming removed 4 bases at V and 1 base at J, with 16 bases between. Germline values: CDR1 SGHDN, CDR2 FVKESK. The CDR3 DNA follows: TGTGCCAGCAGCCTATTTGGAGACCTTGGGAACACTGAAGCTTTCTTT. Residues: CASSLFGDLGNTEAFF.

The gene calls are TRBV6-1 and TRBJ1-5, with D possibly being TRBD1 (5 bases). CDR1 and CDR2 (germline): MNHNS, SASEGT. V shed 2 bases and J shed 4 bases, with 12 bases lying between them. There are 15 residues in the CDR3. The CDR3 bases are TGTGCCAGCAGTGAAAAGGTCGCAGGGAATCAGCCCCAGCATTTT. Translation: CASSEKVAGNQPQHF.